The 18 T cell receptor beta chains below were found in one sample sequenced in a study of T cell clonality in common variable immunodeficiency (dated by TCRdb to between 2015 and 2017). What the work shows at the level of the full study, not this receptor alone: Reportedly, TCRbeta sequences from CVID had fewer deletions and N-nucleotide insertions, and highly modified clones with 13 or more V deletions were absent from CVID.

Preparation of the library involved the immunoSEQ multiplex PCR assay. TCRdb provides this immuneACCESS table in a form limited to in-frame rearrangements. Some clones are lacking; in checked studies, under half of them reflect an unresolved V gene, and why the rest are absent is not known. In this sample's table one finds roughly 16,000 clones. The ten largest clones represent 4.9% of the sample. The antigens for these receptors are not known. The sequenced material came from peripheral blood mononuclear cells. The receptor set was obtained from a human donor with common variable immunodeficiency.

As concerns this clone: Read sequence stops 3 residues before the CDR3 end, and the germline J gene provides the missing end. J is TRBJ2-5 and V is TRBV7-6, with 11 bases lining up with TRBD2. V trimming: 1 base; J trimming: 4 bases; junction bases outside the gene matches: 8. Looked up from germline, CDR1 is SGHVS and CDR2 is FNYEAQ. CDR3 length equals 17 residues. CDR3 sequence reads: CASSLVAGGLGGETQYF. The CDR3 bases that were read are TGTGCCAGCAGCTTAGTAGCGGGAGGGCTCGGTGGAGAGACC.

Remarks on this clone: The read terminates 3 residues ahead of where the CDR3 ends, so the germline J gene completes it. The chain carries TRBV19 and TRBJ1-5; D is possibly TRBD1 (5 bases). Trimming removed 6 bases from V and 5 bases from J, with 8 bases in between. The CDR3 extends over 12 amino acids. Germline V gene lookup returns CDR1 LNHDA and CDR2 SQIVND (reference sequence). The CDR3 spells CASRSGDQPQHF. CDR3 DNA (partial): TGTGCCAGTAGGTCGGGGGATCAGCCC.

A note on this clone: One junction end disagrees with the germline gene, perhaps due to a read error. The read terminates 3 residues before the CDR3 end, so the remaining end is supplied by the germline J gene. This chain links TRBV19 with TRBJ2-4, with 7 bases lining up with TRBD2. Germline V gene sequence: CDR1 LNHDA, CDR2 SQIVND (reference sequence). This CDR3 is built from 14 residues. The sequenced part of the CDR3 DNA is TGTGCCAGTAGTATAGGACTAGCCCAAAACATT. This encodes CASSIGLAQNI. The full CDR3 sequence reads CASSIGLAQNIQYF.

Of note for this clone: The DNA ends 3 residues before the CDR3 does, and the rest of the CDR3 is filled in from the germline J gene. J is TRBJ2-7 and V is TRBV18; maybe TRBD1 (6 bases). The CDR3 totals 15 residues. V was pared by 2 bases and J by 3 bases, with 14 bases between. Germline assignment: CDR1 KGHSH and CDR2 LQKENI. Partial CDR3 DNA: TGTGCCAGCTCACCAAACAGGGTAACCCTCTACGAG. Translating it yields CASSPNRVTLYE. The whole CDR3 region reads CASSPNRVTLYEQYF.

CDR3 DNA, as far as it was read: TGCGCCAGCAGCTTGGTTCCGAGGGAGACC. It codes for CASSLVPRET. The whole CDR3 protein reads CASSLVPRETQYF. The chain employs TRBV5-1 and TRBJ2-5; D remains ambiguous. The read halts 3 residues ahead of the CDR3 end, with the missing end drawn from the germline J gene. CDR3 length equals 13 residues. CDR1 SGHRS and CDR2 YFSETQ come from the germline V gene. Trimming took 0 bases from V and 5 from J, leaving 8 bases between them. Full variable domain (remainder filled in from reference TRBV5-1 and TRBJ2-5): KAGVTQTPRYLIKTRGQQVTLSCSPISGHRSVSWYQQTPGQGLQFLFEYFSETQRNKGNFPGRFSGRQFSNSRSEMNVSTLELGDSALYLCASSLVPRETQYFGPGTRLLVL.

Concerning this clone itself: The CDR3 end is not reached by the read, which stops 3 residues before it; the germline J gene fills it in. The chain links TRBV7-2 to TRBJ2-1, with 8 bases that match TRBD1. Trimming took 8 bases from V and 1 from J; bases not matched to a gene: 4. The CDR3 covers 14 residues. Germline V gene data show CDR1 as SGHTA and CDR2 as FQGNSA. The CDR3 DNA, read in part, is TGTGCCAGCGGACAGGGTGAATCCTACAATGAG. It encodes CASGQGESYNE. The CDR3 as a whole reads CASGQGESYNEQFF.

As concerns this clone: The sequenced fragment ends 3 residues before the CDR3 boundary, so the rest is inferred from the germline J gene. The chain recombines TRBV5-6 with TRBJ1-1; D perhaps matches TRBD1 (5 bases). Germline V gene lookup returns CDR1 SGHDT and CDR2 YYEEEE. V gave up 6 bases and J gave up 5 bases, with 11 bases separating them. The CDR3 is 12 residues long. This CDR3 is CASTIGGTEAFF. The CDR3 bases that were read are TGTGCCAGCACCATCGGGGGTACTGAA.

Remarks on this clone: The missing CDR3 end, 3 residues past where the read stops, is filled in from the germline J gene. The V call is TRBV6-2 or TRBV6-3, the J call TRBJ1-6; perhaps TRBD1 as D (5 bases). CDR3 length equals 14 residues. Germline CDR1 MNHEY, CDR2 SVGEGT. Trimming cost V 2 bases and J 7 bases, with 9 bases left between them. Incomplete CDR3 DNA: TGTGCCAGCAGTTACACAGGTGGGAATTCACCC. Encoded protein: CASSYTGGNSP. The full-length CDR3 reads as CASSYTGGNSPLHF.

Notes on this clone: The CDR3 goes on 3 residues after the read ends, and that part is filled in from the germline J gene. The genes are TRBV10-3 and TRBJ1-1, with a possible D match to TRBD1 (5 bases). CDR1 and CDR2 (germline): ENHRY, SYGVKD. The length of the CDR3 is 13 residues. The germline V and J ends were trimmed by 10 bases and 0 bases, with 12 bases remaining between them. The sequenced CDR3 bases are TGTGCCACTTGGCGGGGCATGAACACTGAA. It translates to CATWRGMNTE. The CDR3 in full is CATWRGMNTEAFF.

To note about this clone: The sequenced fragment ends 3 residues before the CDR3 boundary, so the rest is inferred from the germline J gene. The V gene is TRBV5-1, the J gene TRBJ2-5, with 7 bases fitting TRBD2. CDR1 and CDR2 (germline): SGHRS, YFSETQ. The CDR3 is 15 amino acids. The V gene end was trimmed by 0 bases and the J gene end by 4 bases; junction bases not matched to a gene: 6. The chain's CDR3 is CASSLGHGGIETQYF. The sequenced CDR3 bases are TGCGCCAGCAGCTTGGGGCACGGGGGGATAGAGACC.

In regard to this clone: The read ends 3 residues before the CDR3 terminus; that terminus is restored from the germline J gene. The chain has TRBV19 and TRBJ2-3; the match to TRBD2 covers 14 bases. CDR1 and CDR2 (germline): LNHDA, SQIVND (reference sequence). With V trimmed by 5 bases and J by 3 bases, 13 bases remained unmatched. The length of the CDR3 is 19 residues. The CDR3 is CASSAHPPGLAGVTDTQYF. The part of the CDR3 DNA that was read is TGTGCCAGTAGTGCCCACCCCCCGGGACTAGCGGGAGTGACAGATACG.

With regard to this clone: From the germline J gene comes the end of the CDR3, since the read stops 3 residues before it. J is TRBJ1-5 and V is TRBV30; no firm D call. This CDR3 is 13 amino acids long. Germline V gives CDR1 GTSNPN, CDR2 SVGIG (reference sequence). Trimming stripped 2 bases from V and 4 bases from J, with 9 bases between. The CDR3 loop reads CAWSTRANQPQHF. The sequenced CDR3 bases are TGTGCCTGGAGTACGAGGGCGAATCAGCCC.

On this clone itself: The CDR3 end is not reached by the read, which stops 3 residues before it; the germline J gene fills it in. The J gene is TRBJ2-5, the V gene TRBV7-2, with no clear D. This CDR3 is 12 amino acids long. Trimming removed 5 bases at V and 5 bases at J, with 9 bases between. Germline values: CDR1 SGHTA, CDR2 FQGNSA. Partial CDR3 DNA: TGTGCCAGCAGCCCCACAATCGAGACC. Residues: CASSPTIET. In full, the CDR3 reads CASSPTIETQYF.

With respect to this clone: The CDR3 end is not reached by the read, which stops 3 residues before it; the germline J gene fills it in. The chain links TRBV7-2 to TRBJ2-1, with D maybe TRBD1 (5 bases). Germline loops: CDR1 SGHTA, CDR2 FQGNSA. The CDR3 covers 12 residues. Trimming pared 2 bases from V and 6 bases from J, leaving 5 bases between. The CDR3 protein is CASSLTGNEQFF. CDR3 bases read: TGTGCCAGCAGCTTAACAGGCAATGAG.

A note on this clone: The read stops 3 residues short of the end of the CDR3; the missing end is completed from the germline J gene. The chain joins TRBV5-1 to TRBJ2-3; 10 nucleotides match TRBD2. The CDR3 covers 16 residues. The V gene end was trimmed by 5 bases and the J gene end by 4 bases; junction bases not matched to a gene: 10. Germline V gene sequence: CDR1 SGHRS, CDR2 YFSETQ. CDR3 in amino acids: CASSSPGTSDPDTQYF. CDR3 bases read: TGCGCCAGCAGTTCACCCGGGACTAGCGACCCAGATACG.

As to this clone: The read halts 3 residues ahead of the CDR3 end, with the missing end drawn from the germline J gene. V usage is TRBV2 and J usage is TRBJ2-7; 9 nucleotides line up with TRBD2. From germline, CDR1 is SNHLY and CDR2 FYNNEI. The ends lost 7 bases at V and 2 bases at J; junction bases unmatched: 9. The CDR3 covers 15 residues. The part of the CDR3 DNA that was read is TGTGCCAGCAACCGAGCGGGGGGCCTTACCTACGAG. Protein: CASNRAGGLTYE. The full CDR3 reads CASNRAGGLTYEQYF. Full variable domain (outside the CDR3, taken from reference TRBV2 and TRBJ2-7): EPEVTQTPSHQVTQMGQEVILRCVPISNHLYFYWYRQILGQKVEFLVSFYNNEISEKSEIFDDQFSVERPDGSNFTLKIRSTKLEDSAMYFCASNRAGGLTYEQYFGPGTRLTVT.

As to this clone: The CDR3 goes on 3 residues after the read ends, and that part is filled in from the germline J gene. The rearrangement uses TRBV6-2 or TRBV6-3 and TRBJ2-5; weak D call: TRBD1 (5 bases). The CDR3 consists of 14 residues. Germline V gene sequence: CDR1 MNHEY, CDR2 SVGEGT. Partial CDR3 DNA: TGTGCCAGCACGTCCCTAGGACCAAGGGGAACC. This sequence encodes CASTSLGPRGT. The full CDR3 is CASTSLGPRGTQYF.

Concerning this clone itself: The read is 3 residues too short to cover the CDR3 end, so that end is filled in from the germline J gene. J is TRBJ1-1 and V is TRBV7-9; TRBD1 aligns across 7 bases. The CDR3 extends over 15 amino acids. Germline-derived CDR1 and CDR2 are SEHNR and FQNEAQ (reference sequence). J gave up 2 bases and V 5 bases, and 8 bases lay outside the gene matches. The CDR3 DNA, read in part, is TGTGCCAGCAGCGACAACAGGGGCGGAAACACTGAA. Its translation is CASSDNRGGNTE. The CDR3 as a whole reads CASSDNRGGNTEAFF.